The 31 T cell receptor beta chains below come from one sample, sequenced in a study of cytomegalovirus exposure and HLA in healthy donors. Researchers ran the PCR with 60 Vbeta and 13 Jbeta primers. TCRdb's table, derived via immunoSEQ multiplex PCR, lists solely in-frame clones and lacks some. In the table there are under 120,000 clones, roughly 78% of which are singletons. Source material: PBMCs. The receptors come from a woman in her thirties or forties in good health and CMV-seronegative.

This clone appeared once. Here the CDR3 reads CASSRDNNEKLFF. Here the CDR3 DNA reads TGCGCCAGCAGCCGTGACAATAATGAAAAACTGTTTTTT. This chain uses TRBV5-1 with TRBJ1-4, with D unclear. With 4 bases removed from V and 4 bases from J, the gap between germline ends came to 8 bases. CDR3 length equals 13 residues. Germline values: CDR1 SGHRS, CDR2 YFSETQ.

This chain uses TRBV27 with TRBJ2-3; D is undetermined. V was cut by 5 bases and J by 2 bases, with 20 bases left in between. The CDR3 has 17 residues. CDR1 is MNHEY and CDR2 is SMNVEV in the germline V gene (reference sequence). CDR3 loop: CASSRSSLSVTTDTQYF. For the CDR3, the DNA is TGTGCCAGCAGTCGCTCCTCCCTCAGTGTCACCACAGATACGCAGTATTTT.

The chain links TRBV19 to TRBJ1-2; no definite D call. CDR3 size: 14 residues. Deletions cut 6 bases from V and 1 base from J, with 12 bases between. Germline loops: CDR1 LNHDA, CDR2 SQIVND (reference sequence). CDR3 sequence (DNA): TGTGCCAGTAGCCGACAAAAAAATAACTATGGCTACACCTTC. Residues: CASSRQKNNYGYTF.

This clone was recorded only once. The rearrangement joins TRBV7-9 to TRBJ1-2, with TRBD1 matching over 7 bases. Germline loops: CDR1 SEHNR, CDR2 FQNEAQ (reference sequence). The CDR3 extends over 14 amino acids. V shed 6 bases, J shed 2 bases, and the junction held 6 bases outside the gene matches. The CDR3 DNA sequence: TGTGCCAGCAGTCTCGGGACAGCCAACTATGGCTACACCTTC. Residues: CASSLGTANYGYTF.

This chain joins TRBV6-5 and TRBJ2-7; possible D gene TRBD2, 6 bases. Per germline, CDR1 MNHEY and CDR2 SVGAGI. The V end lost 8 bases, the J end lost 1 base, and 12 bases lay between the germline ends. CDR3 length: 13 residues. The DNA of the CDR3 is TGTGCCAGCCACAAGGGGAGGTCCTACGAGCAGTACTTC. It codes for CASHKGRSYEQYF.

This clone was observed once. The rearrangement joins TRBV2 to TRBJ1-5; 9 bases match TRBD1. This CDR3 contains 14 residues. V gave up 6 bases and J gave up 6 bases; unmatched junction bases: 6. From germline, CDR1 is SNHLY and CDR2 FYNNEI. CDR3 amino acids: CASSATGGSQPQHF. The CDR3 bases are TGTGCCAGCAGCGCGACAGGGGGTAGTCAGCCCCAGCATTTT.

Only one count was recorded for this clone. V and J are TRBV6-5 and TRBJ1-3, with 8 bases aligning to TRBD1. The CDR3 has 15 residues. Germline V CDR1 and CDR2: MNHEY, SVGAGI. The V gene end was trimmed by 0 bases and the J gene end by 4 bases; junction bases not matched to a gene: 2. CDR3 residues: CASSYSQGAGNTIYF. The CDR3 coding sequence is TGTGCCAGCAGTTACTCGCAGGGGGCCGGAAACACCATATATTTT.

The CDR3 loop is CASSTGIYTEAFF. Here the CDR3 DNA reads TGTGCCAGCAGCACAGGGATTTACACTGAAGCTTTCTTT. The V call is TRBV6-5, the J call TRBJ1-1; tentatively, D is TRBD1 (6 bases). CDR3 length equals 13 residues. Looked up from germline, CDR1 is MNHEY and CDR2 is SVGAGI. The ends were cut back, 6 bases at V and 3 bases at J, with 11 bases in the middle.

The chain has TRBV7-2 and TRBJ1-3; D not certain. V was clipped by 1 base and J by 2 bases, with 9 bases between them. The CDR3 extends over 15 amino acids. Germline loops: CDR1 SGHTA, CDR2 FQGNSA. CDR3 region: CASSLGPSAGNTIYF. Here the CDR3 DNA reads TGTGCCAGCAGCTTAGGTCCGAGCGCTGGAAACACCATATATTTT.

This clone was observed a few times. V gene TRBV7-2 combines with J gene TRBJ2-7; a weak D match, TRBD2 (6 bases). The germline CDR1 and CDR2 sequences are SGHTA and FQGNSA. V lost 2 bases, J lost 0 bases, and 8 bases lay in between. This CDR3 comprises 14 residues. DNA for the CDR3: TGTGCCAGCAGCTTAAGGCGGGACTCCTACGAGCAGTACTTC. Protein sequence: CASSLRRDSYEQYF.

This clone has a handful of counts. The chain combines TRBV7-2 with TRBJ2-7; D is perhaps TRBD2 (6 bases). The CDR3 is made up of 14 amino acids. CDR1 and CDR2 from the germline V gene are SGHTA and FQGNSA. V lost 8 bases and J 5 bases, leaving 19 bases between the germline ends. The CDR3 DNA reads TGTGCCAGCGAAATGGGGGGACCTTTTAACGAGCAGTACTTC. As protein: CASEMGGPFNEQYF.

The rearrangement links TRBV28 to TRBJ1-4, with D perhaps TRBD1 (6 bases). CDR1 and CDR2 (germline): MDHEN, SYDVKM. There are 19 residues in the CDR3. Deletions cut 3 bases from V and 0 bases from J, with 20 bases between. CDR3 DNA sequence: TGTGCCAGCAGTTTTAGGAGAGGACAGCCCGGCTCAACTAATGAAAAACTGTTTTTT. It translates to CASSFRRGQPGSTNEKLFF. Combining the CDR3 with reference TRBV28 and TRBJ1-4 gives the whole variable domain DVKVTQSSRYLVKRTGEKVFLECVQDMDHENMFWYRQDPGLGLRLIYFSYDVKMKEKGDIPEGYSVSREKKERFSLILESASTNQTSMYLCASSFRRGQPGSTNEKLFFGSGTQLSVL.

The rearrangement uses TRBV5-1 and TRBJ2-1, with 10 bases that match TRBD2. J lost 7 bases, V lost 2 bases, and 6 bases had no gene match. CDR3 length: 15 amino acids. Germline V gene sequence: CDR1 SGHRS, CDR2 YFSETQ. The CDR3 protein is CASSLGASGGNEQFF. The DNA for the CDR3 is TGCGCCAGCAGCTTAGGGGCTAGCGGGGGTAATGAGCAGTTCTTC.

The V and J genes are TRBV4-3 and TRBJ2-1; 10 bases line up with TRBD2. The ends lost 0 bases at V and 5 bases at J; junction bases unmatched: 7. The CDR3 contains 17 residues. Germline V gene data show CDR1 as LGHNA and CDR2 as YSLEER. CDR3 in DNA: TGCGCCAGCAGCCAAGATAGGCTAGCGGGGGTCCACAATGAGCAGTTCTTC. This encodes CASSQDRLAGVHNEQFF.

The CDR3: CASSWRAGVSTDTQYF. For the CDR3, the DNA is TGTGCCAGCAGTTGGAGAGCGGGAGTTAGCACAGATACGCAGTATTTT. This chain links TRBV27 with TRBJ2-3; TRBD2 matches 8 bases. Germline V lookup: CDR1 MNHEY, CDR2 SMNVEV (reference sequence). CDR3 length equals 16 residues. The V gene end was trimmed by 4 bases and the J gene end by 0 bases; junction bases not matched to a gene: 6.

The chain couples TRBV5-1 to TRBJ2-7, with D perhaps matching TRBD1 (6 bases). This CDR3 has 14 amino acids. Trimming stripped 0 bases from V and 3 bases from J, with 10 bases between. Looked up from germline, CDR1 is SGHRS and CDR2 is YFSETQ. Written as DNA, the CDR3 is TGCGCCAGCAGCTTGGGACAGGTTGGCTACGAGCAGTACTTC. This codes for CASSLGQVGYEQYF.

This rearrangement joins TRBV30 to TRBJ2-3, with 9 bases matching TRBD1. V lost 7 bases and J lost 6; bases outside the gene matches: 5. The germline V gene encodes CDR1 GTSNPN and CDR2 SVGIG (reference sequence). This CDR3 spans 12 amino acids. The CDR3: CASGQGADTQYF. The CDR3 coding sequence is TGTGCCTCGGGACAGGGAGCGGATACGCAGTATTTT.

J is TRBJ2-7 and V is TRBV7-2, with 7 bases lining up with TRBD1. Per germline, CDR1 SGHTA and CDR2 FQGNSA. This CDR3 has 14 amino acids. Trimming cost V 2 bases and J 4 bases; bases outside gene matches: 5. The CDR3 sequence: CASSLNRGPYEQYF. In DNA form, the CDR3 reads TGTGCCAGCAGCTTAAACAGGGGCCCATACGAGCAGTACTTC.

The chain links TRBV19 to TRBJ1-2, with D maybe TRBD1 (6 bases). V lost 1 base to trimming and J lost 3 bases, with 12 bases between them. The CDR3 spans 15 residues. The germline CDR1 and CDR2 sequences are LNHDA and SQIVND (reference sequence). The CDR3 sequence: CASSIGNRVDYGYTF. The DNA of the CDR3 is TGTGCCAGTAGTATAGGCAACAGGGTAGACTATGGCTACACCTTC.

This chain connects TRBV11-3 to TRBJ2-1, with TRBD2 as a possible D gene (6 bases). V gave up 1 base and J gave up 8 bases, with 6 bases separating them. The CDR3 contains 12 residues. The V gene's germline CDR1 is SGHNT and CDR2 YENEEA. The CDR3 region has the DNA TGTGCCAGCAGCTTAGGGGGGGATGAGCAGTTCTTC. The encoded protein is CASSLGGDEQFF.

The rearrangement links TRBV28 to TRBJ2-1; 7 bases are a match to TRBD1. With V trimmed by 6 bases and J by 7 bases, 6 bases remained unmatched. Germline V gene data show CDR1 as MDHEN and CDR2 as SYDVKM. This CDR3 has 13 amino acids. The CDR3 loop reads CASRAQGWNEQFF. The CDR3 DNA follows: TGTGCCAGCAGAGCACAGGGGTGGAATGAGCAGTTCTTC.

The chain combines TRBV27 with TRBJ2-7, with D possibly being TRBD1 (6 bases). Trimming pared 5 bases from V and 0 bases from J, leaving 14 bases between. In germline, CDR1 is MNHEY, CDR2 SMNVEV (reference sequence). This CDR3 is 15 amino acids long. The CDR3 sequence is CASSPQGSSSYEQYF. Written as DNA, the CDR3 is TGTGCCAGCAGTCCTCAGGGGTCTAGCTCCTACGAGCAGTACTTC.

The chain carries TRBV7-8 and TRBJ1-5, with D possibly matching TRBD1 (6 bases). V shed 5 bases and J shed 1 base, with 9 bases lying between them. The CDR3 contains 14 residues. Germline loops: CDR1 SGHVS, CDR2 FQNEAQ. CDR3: CASSAGQSNQPQHF. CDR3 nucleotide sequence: TGTGCCAGCAGCGCCGGACAGAGCAATCAGCCCCAGCATTTT.

The CDR3 reads CASSQDLGGHRSGANVLTF. CDR3 coding DNA: TGCGCCAGCAGCCAAGATCTTGGTGGCCACCGCTCTGGGGCCAACGTCCTGACTTTC. This chain joins TRBV4-3 and TRBJ2-6, with D hard to call. CDR3 size: 19 residues. CDR1 LGHNA and CDR2 YSLEER come from the germline V gene. V shed 0 bases and J shed 0 bases, with 15 bases lying between them.

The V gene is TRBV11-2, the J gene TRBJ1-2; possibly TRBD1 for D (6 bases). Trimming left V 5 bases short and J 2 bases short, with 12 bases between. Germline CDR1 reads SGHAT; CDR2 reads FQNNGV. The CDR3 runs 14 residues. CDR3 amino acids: CASSPQQGNYGYTF. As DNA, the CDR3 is TGTGCCAGCAGCCCCCAACAGGGAAACTATGGCTACACCTTC.

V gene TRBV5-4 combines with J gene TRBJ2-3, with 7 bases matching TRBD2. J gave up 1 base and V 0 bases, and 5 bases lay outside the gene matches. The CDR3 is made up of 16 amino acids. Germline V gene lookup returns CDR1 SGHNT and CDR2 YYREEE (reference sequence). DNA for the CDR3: TGTGCCAGCAGCTTGGACCGACTAGCCCGCACAGATACGCAGTATTTT. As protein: CASSLDRLARTDTQYF.

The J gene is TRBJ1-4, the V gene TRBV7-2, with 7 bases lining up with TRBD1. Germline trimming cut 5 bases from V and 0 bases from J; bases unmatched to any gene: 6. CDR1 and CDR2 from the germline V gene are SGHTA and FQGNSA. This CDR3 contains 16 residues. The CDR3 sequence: CASSPTGVATNEKLFF. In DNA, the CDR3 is TGTGCCAGCAGCCCTACAGGGGTCGCAACTAATGAAAAACTGTTTTTT. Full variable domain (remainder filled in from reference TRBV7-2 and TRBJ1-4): GAGVSQSPSNKVTEKGKDVELRCDPISGHTALYWYRQSLGQGLEFLIYFQGNSAPDKSGLPSDRFSAERTGGSVSTLTIQRTQQEDSAVYLCASSPTGVATNEKLFFGSGTQLSVL.

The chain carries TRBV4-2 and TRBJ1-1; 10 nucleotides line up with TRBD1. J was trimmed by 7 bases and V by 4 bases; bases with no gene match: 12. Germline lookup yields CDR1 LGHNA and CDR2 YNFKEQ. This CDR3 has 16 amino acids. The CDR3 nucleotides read TGTGCCAGCAGCCGTCCCCTGGGACAGGGGAAGGGTGAAGCTTTCTTT. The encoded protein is CASSRPLGQGKGEAFF.

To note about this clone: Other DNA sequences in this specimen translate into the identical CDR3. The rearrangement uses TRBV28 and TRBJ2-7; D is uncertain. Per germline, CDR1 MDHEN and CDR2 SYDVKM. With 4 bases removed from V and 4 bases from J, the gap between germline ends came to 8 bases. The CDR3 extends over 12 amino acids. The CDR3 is CASSSRRYEQYF. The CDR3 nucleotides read TGTGCCAGCAGTTCGAGAAGATACGAGCAGTACTTC. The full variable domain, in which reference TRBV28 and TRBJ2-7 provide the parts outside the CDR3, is DVKVTQSSRYLVKRTGEKVFLECVQDMDHENMFWYRQDPGLGLRLIYFSYDVKMKEKGDIPEGYSVSREKKERFSLILESASTNQTSMYLCASSSRRYEQYFGPGTRLTVT.

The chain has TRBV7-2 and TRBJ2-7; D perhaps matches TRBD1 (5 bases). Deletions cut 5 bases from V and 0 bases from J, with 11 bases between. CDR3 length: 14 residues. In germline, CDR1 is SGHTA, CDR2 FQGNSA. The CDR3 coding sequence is TGTGCCAGCAGCACCGACAGAATCTCCTACGAGCAGTACTTC. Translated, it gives CASSTDRISYEQYF.

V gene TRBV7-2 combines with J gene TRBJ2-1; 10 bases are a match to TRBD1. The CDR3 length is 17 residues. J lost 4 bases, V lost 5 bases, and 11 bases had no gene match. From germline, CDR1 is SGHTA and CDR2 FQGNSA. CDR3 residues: CASSALTGTGEYNEQFF. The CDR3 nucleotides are TGTGCCAGCAGCGCGTTGACCGGGACAGGGGAATACAATGAGCAGTTCTTC.